Given below is one T cell receptor beta chain in context. This clone's antigen is unknown. Base qualities are not provided; no much larger clone lies one nucleotide away. Blood samples were collected up to 4 times in the first month after transplant and then at least monthly when available. The source of the sample is a study of graft-versus-host responses after intestinal transplantation (dated by TCRdb to the early 2020s). In terms of the full investigation: The transplants that recipients got were multivisceral, liver-intestinal, or isolated intestinal. Every recipient was given anti-thymocyte globulin induction, then maintenance tacrolimus and steroids for 2 to 3 years. After intestinal transplantation, graft-versus-host and host-versus-graft alloreactive T cell clones in the graft, circulation and bone marrow were tracked using bulk TCR-beta CDR3 sequencing. Alloreactive clones were identified by sequencing pre-transplant mixed lymphocyte reaction products and comparing them with unstimulated pre-transplant donor and recipient T cells. The cohort enrolled some 23 intestinal transplant recipients including one retransplant, and a few patients lacking pretransplant specimens were excluded. Donor T cell macrochimerism was defined as a peak of at least 4% donor T cells among recipient peripheral blood mononuclear cells. Rather than going through the commercial service, samples from three later patients were sequenced in-house on an Illumina MiSeq and processed with MiXCR. Study-level results and caveats: Early after transplant, declines in HvG clones were associated with peak levels of circulating GvH clones. GvH clones were detected in recipient bone marrow, and some of these GvH clones were observed earlier in ileal mucosa or blood, consistent with an intestinal mucosal origin. The conclusions were limited by the relatively low number and heterogeneity of the intestinal transplant patients. In the allografts of patients with donor T cell macrochimerism, GvH to HvG T cell clonal ratios were high.

Germline trimming: 0 bases from V, 5 bases from J; junction bases outside gene matches: 5. From cysteine to phenylalanine, the CDR3 is 15 amino acids long. Only the CDR3 DNA stays, 45 bases, in frame from base 1. Looking up the germline V gene (reference sequence) yields CDR1 MNHEY and CDR2 SMNVEV. Libraries were made using the immunoSEQ multiplex PCR assay. For most patients, genomic DNA was subjected to high-throughput TCR-beta CDR3 sequencing by Adaptive Biotechnologies. For the original study's pipeline: Adaptive's ImmunoSEQ software was the source of the TCR sequencing data for around 20 patients, while a few other patients were processed with MiXCR and VDJtools. CDR3 nucleotide sequences shared by donor and recipient were removed because the origin of these sequences could not be assigned. Alloreactive clones required at least 2-fold expansion over unstimulated cells and minimum CFSE-low frequency of 0.002% (template counts) or 0.001% (read counts). Clones were considered mappable if detected in sequenced pre-transplant spleen, lymph node, or MLR CFSE-low populations of the donor or recipient. Cumulative frequency of alloreactive clones was calculated as a percentage of all sequences weighted by copy number. TCRdb provides this immuneACCESS table in a form limited to in-frame rearrangements. Some clones are lacking; in checked studies, under half of them reflect an unresolved V gene, and why the rest are absent is not known. V and J calls and clone size are as listed in that table; D and trimming were resolved from the DNA. In all, the sample holds under 90,000 clones, and about 90% of those were seen once. The top ten clones comprise 0.55% to 0.75% of the sample.

The chain was built from TRBV27 and TRBJ2-5, with 8 central nucleotides matching TRBD1. The clonotype originates from a human patient who received an intestinal transplant, so some T cells may come from the graft donor. The source material was PBMCs, sampled 98 days after intestinal transplantation. CDR3 region: CASSLSQGATETQYF. In nucleotides, the sequence is TGTGCCAGCAGTTTATCCCAGGGGGCTACGGAGACCCAGTACTTC.